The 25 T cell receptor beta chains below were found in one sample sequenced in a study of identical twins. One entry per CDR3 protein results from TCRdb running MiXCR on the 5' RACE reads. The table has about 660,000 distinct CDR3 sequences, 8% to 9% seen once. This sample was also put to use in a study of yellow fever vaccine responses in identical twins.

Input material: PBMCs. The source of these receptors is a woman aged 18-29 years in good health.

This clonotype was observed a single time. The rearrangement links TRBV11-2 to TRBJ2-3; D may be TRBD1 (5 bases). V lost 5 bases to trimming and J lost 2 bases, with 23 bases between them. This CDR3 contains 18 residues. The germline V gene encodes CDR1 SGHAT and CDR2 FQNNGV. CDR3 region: CASSPPGAAPRSTDTQYF. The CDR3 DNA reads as TGTGCCAGCAGCCCCCCTGGGGCAGCCCCCCGCTCCACAGATACGCAGTATTTT.

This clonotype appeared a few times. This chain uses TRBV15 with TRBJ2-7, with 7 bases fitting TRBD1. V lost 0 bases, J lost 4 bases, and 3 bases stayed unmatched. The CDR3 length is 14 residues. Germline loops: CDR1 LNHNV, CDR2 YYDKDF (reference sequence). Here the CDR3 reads CATSRDARGYEQYF. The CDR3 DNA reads TGTGCCACCAGCAGAGATGCCAGGGGGTACGAGCAGTACTTC.

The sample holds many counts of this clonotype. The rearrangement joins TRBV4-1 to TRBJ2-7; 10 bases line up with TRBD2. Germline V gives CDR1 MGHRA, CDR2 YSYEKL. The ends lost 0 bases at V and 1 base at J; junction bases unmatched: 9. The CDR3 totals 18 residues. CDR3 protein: CASSQDPGLAAFSYEQYF. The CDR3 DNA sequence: TGCGCCAGCAGCCAAGATCCCGGACTAGCGGCCTTTTCCTACGAGCAGTACTTC.

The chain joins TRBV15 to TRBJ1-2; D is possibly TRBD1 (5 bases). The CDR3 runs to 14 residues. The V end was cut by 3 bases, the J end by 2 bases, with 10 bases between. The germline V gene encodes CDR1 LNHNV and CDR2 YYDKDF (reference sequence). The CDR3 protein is CATSRQGGNYGYTF. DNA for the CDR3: TGTGCCACCAGCAGGCAGGGAGGGAACTATGGCTACACCTTC.

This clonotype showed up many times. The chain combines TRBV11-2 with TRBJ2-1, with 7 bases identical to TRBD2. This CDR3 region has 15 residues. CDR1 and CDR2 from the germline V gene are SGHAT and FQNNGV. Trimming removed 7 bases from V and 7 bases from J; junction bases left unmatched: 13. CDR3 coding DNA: TGTGCCAGCACCACTTCCGACGGGAGGCGGAATGAGCAGTTCTTC. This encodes CASTTSDGRRNEQFF.

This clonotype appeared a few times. The CDR3 here is CSVGDQGEQYF. DNA for the CDR3: TGCAGCGTTGGAGACCAAGGAGAGCAGTACTTC. This chain links TRBV29-1 with TRBJ2-7; D is ambiguous. The CDR3 totals 11 residues. V lost 4 bases and J 7 bases, leaving 11 bases between the germline ends. Germline-derived CDR1 and CDR2 are SQVTM and ANQGSEA.

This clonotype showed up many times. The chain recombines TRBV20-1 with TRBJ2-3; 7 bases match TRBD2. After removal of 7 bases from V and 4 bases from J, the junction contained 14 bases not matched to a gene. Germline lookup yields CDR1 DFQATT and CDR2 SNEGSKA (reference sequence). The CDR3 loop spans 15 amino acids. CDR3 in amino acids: CSGRGGGSIADTQYF. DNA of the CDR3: TGCAGTGGAAGGGGCGGCGGGAGTATCGCAGATACGCAGTATTTT.

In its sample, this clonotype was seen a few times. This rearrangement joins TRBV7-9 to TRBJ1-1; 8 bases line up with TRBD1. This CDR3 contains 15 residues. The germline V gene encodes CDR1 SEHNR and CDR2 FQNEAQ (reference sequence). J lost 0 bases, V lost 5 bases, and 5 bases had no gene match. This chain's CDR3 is CASSTDRVMNTEAFF. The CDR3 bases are TGTGCCAGCAGCACGGACAGGGTCATGAACACTGAAGCTTTCTTT. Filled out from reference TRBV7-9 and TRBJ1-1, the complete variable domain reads DTGVSQNPRHKITKRGQNVTFRCDPISEHNRLYWYRQTLGQGPEFLTYFQNEAQLEKSRLLSDRFSAERPKGSFSTLEIQRTEQGDSAMYLCASSTDRVMNTEAFFGQGTRLTVV.

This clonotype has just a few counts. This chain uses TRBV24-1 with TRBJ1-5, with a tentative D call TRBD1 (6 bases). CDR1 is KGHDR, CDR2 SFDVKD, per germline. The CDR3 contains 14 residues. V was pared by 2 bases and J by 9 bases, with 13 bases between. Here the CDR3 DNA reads TGTGCCACCAGTGATTCCCTCAGGGGTACGCCCCAGCATTTT. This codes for CATSDSLRGTPQHF.

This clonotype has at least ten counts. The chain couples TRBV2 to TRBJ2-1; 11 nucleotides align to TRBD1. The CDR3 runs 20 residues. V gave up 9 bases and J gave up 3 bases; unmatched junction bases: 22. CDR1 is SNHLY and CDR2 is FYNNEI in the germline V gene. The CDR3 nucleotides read TGTGCCAGGACCATACTTAGAACTAAAGAGGGACAGGGGGGCTACAATGAGCAGTTCTTC. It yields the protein CARTILRTKEGQGGYNEQFF.

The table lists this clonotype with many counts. This chain's CDR3 is CASRERGNYNEQFF. The CDR3, as DNA: TGTGCCAGCAGAGAGCGGGGAAACTACAATGAGCAGTTCTTC. The gene calls are TRBV2 and TRBJ2-1; 7 bases are shared with TRBD2. In germline, CDR1 is SNHLY, CDR2 FYNNEI. The V and J ends lost 6 bases and 3 bases, in that order; junction bases with no gene match: 5. This CDR3 has 14 amino acids.

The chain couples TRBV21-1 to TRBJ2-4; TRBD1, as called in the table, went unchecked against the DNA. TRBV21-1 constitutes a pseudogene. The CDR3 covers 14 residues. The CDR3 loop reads CASTLGTAKNIQYF. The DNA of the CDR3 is TGTGCCAGCACCTTAGGGACGGCCAAAAACATTCAGTACTTC.

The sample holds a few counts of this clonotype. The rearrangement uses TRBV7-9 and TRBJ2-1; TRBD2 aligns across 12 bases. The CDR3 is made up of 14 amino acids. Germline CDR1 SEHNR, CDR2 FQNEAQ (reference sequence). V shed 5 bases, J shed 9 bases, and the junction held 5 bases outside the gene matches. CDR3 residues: CASSRLAGVSEQFF. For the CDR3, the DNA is TGTGCCAGCAGCCGACTAGCGGGAGTGAGTGAGCAGTTCTTC.

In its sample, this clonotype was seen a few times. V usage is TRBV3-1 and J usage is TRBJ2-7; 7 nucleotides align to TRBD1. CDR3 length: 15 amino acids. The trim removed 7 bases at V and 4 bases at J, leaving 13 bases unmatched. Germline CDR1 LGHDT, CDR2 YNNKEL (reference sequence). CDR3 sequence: CASTLGQEFSYEQYF. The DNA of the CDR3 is TGTGCCAGCACTCTCGGACAGGAATTTTCTTACGAGCAGTACTTC.

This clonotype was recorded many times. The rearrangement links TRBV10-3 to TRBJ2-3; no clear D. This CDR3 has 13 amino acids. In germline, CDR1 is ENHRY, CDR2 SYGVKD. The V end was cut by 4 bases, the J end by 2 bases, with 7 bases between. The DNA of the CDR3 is TGTGCCATCAGTGGGAAAAACACAGATACGCAGTATTTT. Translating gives CAISGKNTDTQYF.

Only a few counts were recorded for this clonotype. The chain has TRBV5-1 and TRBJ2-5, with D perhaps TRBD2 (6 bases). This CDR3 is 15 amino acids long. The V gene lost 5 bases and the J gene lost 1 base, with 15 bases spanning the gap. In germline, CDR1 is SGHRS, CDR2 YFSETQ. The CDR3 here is CASRAPGRPQETQYF. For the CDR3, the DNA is TGCGCCAGCAGGGCTCCAGGGAGGCCCCAAGAGACCCAGTACTTC.

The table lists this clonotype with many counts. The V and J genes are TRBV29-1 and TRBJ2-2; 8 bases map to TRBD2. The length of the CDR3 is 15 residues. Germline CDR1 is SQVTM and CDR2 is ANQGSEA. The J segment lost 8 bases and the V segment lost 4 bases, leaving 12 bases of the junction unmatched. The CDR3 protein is CSVVSSGIFLGELFF. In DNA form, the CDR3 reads TGCAGCGTTGTTAGTAGCGGGATTTTCTTAGGGGAGCTGTTTTTT.

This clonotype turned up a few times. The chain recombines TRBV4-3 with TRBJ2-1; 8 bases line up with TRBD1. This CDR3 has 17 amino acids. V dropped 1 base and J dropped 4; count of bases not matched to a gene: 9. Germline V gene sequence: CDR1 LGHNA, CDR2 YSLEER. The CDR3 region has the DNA TGCGCCAGCAGCCAAGCACTAGGACAGGGAAAGTACAATGAGCAGTTCTTC. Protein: CASSQALGQGKYNEQFF.

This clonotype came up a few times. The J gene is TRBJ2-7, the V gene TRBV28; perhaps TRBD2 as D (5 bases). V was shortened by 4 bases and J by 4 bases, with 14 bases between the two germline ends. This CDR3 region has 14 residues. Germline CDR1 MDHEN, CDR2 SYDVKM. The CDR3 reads CASSSVRVYYEQYF. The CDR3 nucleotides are TGTGCCAGCAGTTCCGTGAGGGTGTATTACGAGCAGTACTTC.

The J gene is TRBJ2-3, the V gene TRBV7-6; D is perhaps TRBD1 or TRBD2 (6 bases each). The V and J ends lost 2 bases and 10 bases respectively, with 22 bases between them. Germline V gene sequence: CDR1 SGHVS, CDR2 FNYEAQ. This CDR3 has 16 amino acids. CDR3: CASSLIGGGQPGAQYF. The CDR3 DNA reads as TGTGCCAGCAGCTTAATAGGGGGAGGACAGCCCGGGGCGCAGTATTTT. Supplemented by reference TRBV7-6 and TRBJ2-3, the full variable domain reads GAGVSQSPRYKVTKRGQDVALRCDPISGHVSLYWYRQALGQGPEFLTYFNYEAQQDKSGLPNDRFSAERPEGSISTLTIQRTEQRDSAMYRCASSLIGGGQPGAQYFGPGTRLTVL.

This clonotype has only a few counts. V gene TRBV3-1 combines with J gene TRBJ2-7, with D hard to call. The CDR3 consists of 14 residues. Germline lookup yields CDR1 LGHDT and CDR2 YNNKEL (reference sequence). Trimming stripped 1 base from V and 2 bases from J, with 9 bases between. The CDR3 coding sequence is TGTGCCAGCAGCCAAGGCCCGGATACCTACGAGCAGTACTTC. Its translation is CASSQGPDTYEQYF.

CDR3 DNA: TGTGCCACCAGTGTTGGGGGGACAGATACGCAGTATTTT. Residues: CATSVGGTDTQYF. This sequence joins TRBV24-1 and TRBJ2-3; possibly TRBD2 for D (6 bases). V was cut by 5 bases and J by 3 bases, with 8 bases left in between. Looked up from germline, CDR1 is KGHDR and CDR2 is SFDVKD. This CDR3 is 13 amino acids long.

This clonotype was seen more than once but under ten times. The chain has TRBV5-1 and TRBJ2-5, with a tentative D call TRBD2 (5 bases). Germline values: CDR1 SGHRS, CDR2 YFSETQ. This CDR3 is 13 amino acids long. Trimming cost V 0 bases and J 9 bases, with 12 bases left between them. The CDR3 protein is CASSLASRGAQYF. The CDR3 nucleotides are TGCGCCAGCAGCTTGGCCAGCCGGGGAGCCCAGTACTTC.

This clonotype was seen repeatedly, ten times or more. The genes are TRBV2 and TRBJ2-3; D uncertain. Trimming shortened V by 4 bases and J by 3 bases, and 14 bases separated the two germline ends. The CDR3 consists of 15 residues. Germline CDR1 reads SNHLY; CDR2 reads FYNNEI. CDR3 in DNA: TGTGCCAGCAGTGGATCGGGTCCTGCAACAGATACGCAGTATTTT. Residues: CASSGSGPATDTQYF.

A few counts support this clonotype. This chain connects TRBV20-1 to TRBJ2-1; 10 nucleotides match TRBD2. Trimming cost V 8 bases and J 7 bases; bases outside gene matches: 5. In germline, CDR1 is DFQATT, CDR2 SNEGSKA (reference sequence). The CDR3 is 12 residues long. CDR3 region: CSPAGGQNEQFF. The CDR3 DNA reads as TGCAGTCCAGCGGGGGGGCAGAATGAGCAGTTCTTC.